A selection of T cell receptor beta chains follows, all from one sample in a study of T cells in Graves' hyperthyroidism and ophthalmopathy. One entry per CDR3 protein, called by TCRdb with MiXCR from the multiplex PCR reads. The sample has around 420,000 distinct CDR3 sequences; around 16% are singletons. The sequencing input was blood. The receptors come from a woman aged 18-29 years with Graves' hyperthyroidism. CDR3s include the opening cysteine and the closing phenylalanine or tryptophan. Fields, in order: CDR3 protein, CDR3 DNA, J gene, D gene, V gene, clone size. A D gene is named only where the DNA matches it firmly. A clone size is listed for some rows: how often the clone was seen (once, few, many), or a class if it is expanded.

CAISEGLAAAGETQYF TGTGCCATCAGTGAGGGACTAGCGGCGGCGGGAGAGACCCAGTACTTC TRBJ2-5 TRBD2 TRBV10-3 many
CASSPLDPTDTQYF TGTGCCAGCAGCCCACTAGACCCCACAGATACGCAGTATTTT TRBJ2-3 - TRBV11-2 many
CASSFQGGSPLHF TGTGCCAGCAGCTTTCAGGGTGGTTCACCCCTCCACTTT TRBJ1-6 - TRBV7-2 -
CASSLGTGLPLHF TGTGCCAGCAGCTTGGGAACAGGTCTCCCCCTCCACTTT TRBJ1-6 - TRBV5-6 many
CASSLVPISGTYNEQFF TGTGCCAGCAGCTTAGTCCCCATTAGCGGGACCTACAATGAGCAGTTCTTC TRBJ2-1 TRBD2 TRBV7-8 many
CASSYSGGPEMNEQFF TGTGCCAGCAGTTACAGCGGGGGGCCAGAGATGAATGAGCAGTTCTTC TRBJ2-1 TRBD2 TRBV6-1 -
CASSQVGGTGNTIYF TGTGCCAGCAGCCAAGTGGGGGGGACAGGAAACACCATATATTTT TRBJ1-3 - TRBV3-1 -
CSASGLAGGLNEQFF TGCAGTGCTAGCGGACTAGCGGGGGGGTTGAATGAGCAGTTCTTC TRBJ2-1 TRBD2 TRBV20-1 many
CASSYSHLAGRDTQYF TGTGCCAGCAGTTACTCGCATCTAGCGGGGAGAGATACGCAGTATTTT TRBJ2-3 TRBD2 TRBV6-5 many
CSAGTGATYGYTF TGCAGCGCCGGGACAGGGGCGACCTATGGCTACACCTTC TRBJ1-2 TRBD1 TRBV29-1 -
CASSGQLIGGTIYF TGTGCCAGCAGTGGACAGCTAATTGGAGGCACCATATATTTT TRBJ1-3 - TRBV12-3/TRBV12-4 many
CASSELAGDGETQYF TGTGCCAGCAGTGAATTAGCAGGGGATGGAGAGACCCAGTACTTC TRBJ2-5 - TRBV6-1 few
CASSRSGGTEAFF TGTGCCAGCAGTCGTTCGGGGGGCACTGAAGCTTTCTTT TRBJ1-1 - TRBV27 many
CASSLGPRHTEAFF TGTGCCAGCAGCCTTGGGCCGAGGCACACTGAAGCTTTCTTT TRBJ1-1 - TRBV7-9 few
CASSFGGTGTGYTF TGTGCCAGCAGTTTTGGGGGGACAGGGACTGGCTACACCTTC TRBJ1-2 TRBD1 TRBV12-3/TRBV12-4 few
CASSPGQDYTGELFF TGTGCCAGTAGCCCGGGACAGGACTACACCGGGGAGCTGTTTTTT TRBJ2-2 TRBD1 TRBV19 few
CASIIRSGASGYGYTF TGTGCCAGCATCATACGCTCGGGGGCGTCGGGCTATGGCTACACCTTC TRBJ1-2 - TRBV7-2 many
CALTGEGGRNEQFF TGTGCCCTTACCGGGGAGGGGGGACGTAATGAGCAGTTCTTC TRBJ2-1 - TRBV2 many
CASSPRQLAKNIQYF TGCGCCAGCAGCCCTCGACAATTAGCCAAAAACATTCAGTACTTC TRBJ2-4 - TRBV4-1 -
CSGHAGLNEQFF TGCAGCGGCCATGCGGGCCTCAATGAGCAGTTCTTC TRBJ2-1 - TRBV29-1 many
CASSLARSPLHF TGTGCCAGCAGCTTAGCGCGTTCACCCCTCCACTTT TRBJ1-6 - TRBV7-9 many
CAISQTSGRDILNEQFF TGTGCCATCAGCCAGACTAGCGGGAGGGACATACTAAATGAGCAGTTCTTC TRBJ2-1 TRBD2 TRBV10-3 many
CASSDRDSDEKLFF TGTGCCAGCAGTGACCGGGACAGTGATGAAAAACTGTTTTTT TRBJ1-4 TRBD1 TRBV12-3/TRBV12-4 many
CSVEQGRGNSPLHF TGCAGCGTTGAGCAAGGCAGGGGTAATTCACCCCTCCACTTT TRBJ1-6 - TRBV29-1 -
CSASWAGVYEQYF TGCAGTGCTAGTTGGGCGGGGGTCTACGAGCAGTACTTC TRBJ2-7 TRBD2 TRBV20-1 many
CSAREGAGANVLTF TGCAGTGCTAGAGAAGGGGCCGGGGCCAACGTCCTGACTTTC TRBJ2-6 - TRBV20-1 many
CASNPKGGAQETQYF TGTGCCAGCAACCCCAAGGGCGGGGCCCAAGAGACCCAGTACTTC TRBJ2-5 - TRBV5-4 few
CASAGTWLFSGANVLTF TGTGCCAGCGCAGGGACATGGCTATTCTCTGGGGCCAACGTCCTGACTTTC TRBJ2-6 - TRBV2 many
CASSKGGSTYEQYF TGTGCCAGCAGCAAGGGGGGTTCTACCTACGAGCAGTACTTC TRBJ2-7 - TRBV6-2/TRBV6-3 many
CASGSVRDRDNEQFF TGTGCTAGTGGTAGCGTCCGGGACAGGGACAATGAGCAGTTCTTC TRBJ2-1 TRBD1 TRBV12-5 -
CASSDRTGDSLDYNEQFF TGTGCCAGCAGCGACCGGACAGGGGACTCTTTAGACTACAATGAGCAGTTCTTC TRBJ2-1 TRBD1 TRBV9 few
CATSPLQGGNCEAFF TGTGCCACCAGTCCTTTACAGGGAGGGAATTGCGAAGCTTTCTTT TRBJ1-1 - TRBV24-1 few
CASTKDRSMDSPLHF TGTGCCAGCACTAAGGACAGGTCTATGGATTCACCCCTCCACTTT TRBJ1-6 TRBD1 TRBV12-3/TRBV12-4 -
CASRVTGANTGELFF TGTGCCAGCAGGGTTACCGGGGCCAACACCGGGGAGCTGTTTTTT TRBJ2-2 - TRBV2 many
CASSGTETSNQPQHF TGTGCCAGCAGTGGGACGGAAACTAGCAATCAGCCCCAGCATTTT TRBJ1-5 - TRBV12-3/TRBV12-4 -
CASSLGQYYGYTF TGCGCCAGCAGCTTGGGACAGTACTATGGCTACACCTTC TRBJ1-2 - TRBV5-1 many
CASSFGQGGEQYF TGTGCCAGCAGTTTTGGGCAGGGAGGCGAGCAGTACTTC TRBJ2-7 - TRBV12-3/TRBV12-4 many
CASSYNGGRSYEQYF TGTGCCAGCAGTTATAACGGGGGCCGCTCCTACGAGCAGTACTTC TRBJ2-7 - TRBV6-1 many
CSSLGNTEAFF TGCAGCTCATTAGGGAACACTGAAGCTTTCTTT TRBJ1-1 - TRBV29-1 -
CASSAEVGELFF TGCGCCAGCAGCGCGGAAGTCGGGGAGCTGTTTTTT TRBJ2-2 - TRBV5-1 many
CSARGGQGNQPQHF TGCAGTGCTAGGGGGGGACAGGGGAATCAGCCCCAGCATTTT TRBJ1-5 TRBD1 TRBV20-1 many
CASSSTGSYGYTF TGTGCCAGCAGTTCTACAGGGTCCTATGGCTACACCTTC TRBJ1-2 - TRBV28 many
CASGLAGLDTQYF TGTGCCAGCGGGCTAGCGGGATTGGATACGCAGTATTTT TRBJ2-3 TRBD2 TRBV11-3 many
CASSQGTSGSRYEQYF TGTGCCAGCAGCCAAGGGACTAGCGGGTCCCGCTACGAGCAGTACTTC TRBJ2-7 TRBD2 TRBV3-1 -
CASSQEPGEGPISGANVLTF TGTGCCAGCAGCCAAGAGCCCGGGGAGGGCCCGATCTCTGGGGCCAACGTCCTGACTTTC TRBJ2-6 TRBD2 TRBV3-1 -
CASSFTSGLLGEQFF TGTGCCAGCAGCTTCACTAGCGGCCTTTTAGGTGAGCAGTTCTTC TRBJ2-1 TRBD2 TRBV11-1 few